These T cell receptor beta chains were read from a single sample in a study of cytomegalovirus exposure and HLA in healthy donors. Sequencing used immunoSEQ multiplex PCR; TCRdb keeps in-frame clones, though not all of them. This sample's clone table lists 90,000 to 120,000 clones. Sequencing was performed on PBMCs. The receptors shown here come from a man aged 45-65 years in good health and CMV-seronegative. The CDR3 runs from the conserved cysteine through the conserved F or W. D genes are given only for firm matches.

v_gene	j_gene	d_gene	CDR3nt	CDR3aa
TRBV5-1	TRBJ1-1	NA	TGCGCCAGCAGCCCCGTGGGGGGTACTGAAGCTTTCTTT	CASSPVGGTEAFF
TRBV4-3	TRBJ2-3	NA	TGCGCCAGCAGCCAAGCCCCCGGGCGCGGGAGCACAGATACGCAGTATTTT	CASSQAPGRGSTDTQYF
TRBV19	TRBJ1-5	NA	TGTGCCAGTAGTACAGGGACTAATCAGCCCCAGCATTTT	CASSTGTNQPQHF
TRBV4-3	TRBJ1-6	TRBD1	TGCGCCAGCAGCCACCGGGGACAGGGGGTTTTGAATTCACCCCTCCACTTT	CASSHRGQGVLNSPLHF
TRBV9	TRBJ2-2	NA	TGTGCCAGCAGCCCCGGGGGGCTCGGCGGGGAGCTGTTTTTT	CASSPGGLGGELFF
TRBV21-1	TRBJ2-1	NA	TGTGCCAGCAGCAAAGATGGTACAGTCCGGCATGAGCAGTTCTTC	CASSKDGTVRHEQFF
TRBV6-5	TRBJ2-3	TRBD2	TGTGCCAGCAGTTCCCCGGGGGGGGATACGCAGTATTTT	CASSSPGGDTQYF
TRBV5-1	TRBJ1-1	NA	TGCGCCAGCAGCTTGGGAACTGCGTTGAACACTGAAGCTTTCTTT	CASSLGTALNTEAFF
TRBV6-1	TRBJ2-7	TRBD1	TGTGCCAGCAGTGCGCGGACAGGGGACGCCTACGAGCAGTACTTC	CASSARTGDAYEQYF
TRBV4-1	TRBJ1-4	NA	TGCGCCAGCAGCCAGATATCGGATGAAAAACTGTTTTTT	CASSQISDEKLFF
TRBV4-3	TRBJ1-6	NA	TGCGCCAGCAGCCAATTTTCCGGGAGTTATAATTCACCCCTCCACTTT	CASSQFSGSYNSPLHF
TRBV2	TRBJ1-2	NA	TGTGCCAGCAGCAAATCCTATGGCTACACCTTC	CASSKSYGYTF